The 26 T cell receptor beta chains listed next were all sequenced from one sample in a study of beta chain features in type 1 diabetes. Every bit of the isolated RNA underwent reverse transcription, so sequencing read expressed TCRB transcripts. The assay was immunoSEQ multiplex PCR, and TCRdb's table has in-frame clones only and misses some. The sample contains hundreds of thousands of clones, more than 9.5% of which appear only once. The material sequenced was naive CD4+ T cells from blood. The receptors here all came from a woman in her twenties or thirties in good health.

Only a few counts were recorded for this clone. The V gene is TRBV7-8, the J gene TRBJ2-1; 8 bases align to TRBD1. CDR3 size: 15 residues. CDR1 and CDR2 from the germline V gene are SGHVS and FQNEAQ. J gave up 4 bases and V 3 bases, and 5 bases lay outside the gene matches. Here the CDR3 reads CASSFDRDRYNEQFF. Here the CDR3 DNA reads TGTGCCAGCAGCTTCGACCGGGACAGGTACAATGAGCAGTTCTTC. The entire variable domain, with the rest obtained from reference TRBV7-8 and TRBJ2-1, is as follows: GAGVSQSPRYKVAKRGQDVALRCDPISGHVSLFWYQQALGQGPEFLTYFQNEAQLDKSGLPSDRFFAERPEGSVSTLKIQRTQQEDSAVYLCASSFDRDRYNEQFFGPGTRLTVL.

This clone was counted only a few times. CDR3 coding DNA: TGTGCCAGCAGCTTACCACAGGGGGCCGCTGGCTACACCTTC. It translates to CASSLPQGAAGYTF. The J gene is TRBJ1-2, the V gene TRBV7-2, with 9 nucleotides matching TRBD1. The CDR3 has 14 residues. Per germline, CDR1 SGHTA and CDR2 FQGNSA. J lost 7 bases, V lost 2 bases, and 5 bases had no gene match.

This clone showed up just a few times. This CDR3 is also generated by other DNA sequences in the sample. The gene calls are TRBV5-1 and TRBJ2-5; D is possibly TRBD2 (5 bases). From germline, CDR1 is SGHRS and CDR2 YFSETQ. V dropped 4 bases and J dropped 5 bases, with 12 bases sitting between them. The CDR3 runs to 13 residues. Here the CDR3 reads CASSLGSGETQYF. The CDR3 nucleotides read TGCGCCAGCAGCCTTGGGTCGGGGGAGACCCAGTACTTC.

The rearrangement links TRBV11-1 to TRBJ1-1; 8 nucleotides agree with TRBD1. The CDR3 runs to 15 residues. CDR1 SGHAT and CDR2 FQDESV come from the germline V gene (reference sequence). V was pared by 6 bases and J by 3 bases, with 9 bases of the junction left unmatched. The CDR3 region is CASSKWTGRDTEAFF. Written as DNA, the CDR3 is TGTGCCAGCAGTAAATGGACAGGGAGAGACACTGAAGCTTTCTTT.

For this clone: The same CDR3 is also encoded by other DNA sequences in this sample. This rearrangement joins TRBV18 to TRBJ2-7; TRBD1 aligns across 7 bases. Germline CDR1 KGHSH, CDR2 LQKENI. The CDR3 is 14 residues long. V lost 6 bases and J lost 2; bases outside the gene matches: 7. The CDR3 region has the DNA TGTGCCAGCTCTCCCCGGGACAGAGCCTACGAGCAGTACTTC. Translation gives CASSPRDRAYEQYF.

This clone was observed a few times. This sequence joins TRBV9 and TRBJ2-1, with 7 bases fitting TRBD2. The CDR3 has 16 residues. Germline V lookup: CDR1 SGDLS, CDR2 YYNGEE. The trim removed 4 bases at V and 1 base at J, leaving 8 bases unmatched. Here the CDR3 reads CASSIRASGSYNEQFF. CDR3 nucleotide sequence: TGTGCCAGCAGCATAAGGGCTAGCGGTTCCTACAATGAGCAGTTCTTC. The full variable domain, its missing parts supplied by reference TRBV9 and TRBJ2-1, is DSGVTQTPKHLITATGQRVTLRCSPRSGDLSVYWYQQSLDQGLQFLIQYYNGEERAKGNILERFSAQQFPDLHSELNLSSLELGDSALYFCASSIRASGSYNEQFFGPGTRLTVL.

The chain joins TRBV6-5 to TRBJ2-7; tentatively, D is TRBD2 (6 bases). The V end lost 2 bases, the J end lost 3 bases, and 11 bases lay between the germline ends. CDR3 length: 14 residues. The V gene's germline CDR1 is MNHEY and CDR2 SVGAGI. In DNA form, the CDR3 reads TGTGCCAGCAGTTACCGAGGAGGGATCTACGAGCAGTACTTC. This codes for CASSYRGGIYEQYF.

This clone has only a few counts. The rearrangement uses TRBV18 and TRBJ2-7, with 13 bases aligning to TRBD2. The V gene end was trimmed by 3 bases and the J gene end by 7 bases; junction bases not matched to a gene: 12. Germline V gives CDR1 KGHSH, CDR2 LQKENI. This CDR3 comprises 17 residues. The CDR3 nucleotides are TGTGCCAGCTCACCCGACGGACTAGCGGGAGTGGTGGGTGAGCAGTACTTC. Translation gives CASSPDGLAGVVGEQYF.

The table lists this clone with a few counts. This chain uses TRBV5-1 with TRBJ2-3; the D is unclear. The CDR3 runs 15 residues. Germline CDR1 reads SGHRS; CDR2 reads YFSETQ. V was shortened by 0 bases and J by 1 base, with 9 bases between the two germline ends. CDR3 sequence reads: CASSLVEEGTDTQYF. The CDR3 DNA reads TGCGCCAGCAGCTTGGTGGAAGAGGGCACAGATACGCAGTATTTT.

This clone was recorded only once. The rearrangement joins TRBV7-6 to TRBJ2-2; no clear D. V was shortened by 5 bases and J by 5 bases, with 18 bases between the two germline ends. Germline CDR1 and CDR2: SGHVS and FNYEAQ. This CDR3 has 16 amino acids. The chain's CDR3 is CASSPVPLRGTGELFF. The CDR3 coding sequence is TGTGCCAGCAGCCCCGTCCCCCTGCGAGGAACCGGGGAGCTGTTTTTT.

This clone was counted between two and nine times. The same CDR3 also results from other DNA sequences found in this sample. This rearrangement joins TRBV18 to TRBJ2-2; unclear D gene. This CDR3 region has 15 residues. Trimming left V 0 bases short and J 1 base short, with 6 bases between. The germline CDR1 and CDR2 sequences are KGHSH and LQKENI. The CDR3 loop reads CASSPPSRNTGELFF. CDR3 nucleotide sequence: TGTGCCAGCTCACCACCGAGCCGGAACACCGGGGAGCTGTTTTTT.

The gene calls are TRBV5-4 and TRBJ2-1; D remains ambiguous. The germline V and J ends were trimmed by 0 bases and 6 bases, with 13 bases remaining between them. There are 15 residues in the CDR3. Germline V gene sequence: CDR1 SGHNT, CDR2 YYREEE (reference sequence). The chain's CDR3 is CASSLGQIGRNEQFF. The CDR3 coding sequence is TGTGCCAGCAGCTTGGGTCAAATCGGTCGCAATGAGCAGTTCTTC.

Here the CDR3 reads CASSSSGTLNQPQHF. The CDR3 bases are TGCGCCAGCAGCTCGTCAGGGACTTTGAATCAGCCCCAGCATTTT. The V gene is TRBV5-1, the J gene TRBJ1-5, with D possibly TRBD1 on 5 matching bases. The CDR3 has 15 amino acids. Germline CDR1 is SGHRS and CDR2 is YFSETQ. V lost 3 bases to trimming and J lost 4 bases, with 14 bases between them. The complete variable domain, with remaining parts taken from reference TRBV5-1 and TRBJ1-5, reads KAGVTQTPRYLIKTRGQQVTLSCSPISGHRSVSWYQQTPGQGLQFLFEYFSETQRNKGNFPGRFSGRQFSNSRSEMNVSTLELGDSALYLCASSSSGTLNQPQHFGDGTRLSIL.

This clone turned up a few times. The rearrangement joins TRBV11-1 to TRBJ2-6, with D perhaps TRBD1 (6 bases). Germline values: CDR1 SGHAT, CDR2 FQDESV (reference sequence). The CDR3 has 17 amino acids. Trimming shortened V by 3 bases and J by 0 bases, and 12 bases separated the two germline ends. The CDR3 region is CASSFWTADSGANVLTF. The DNA for the CDR3 is TGTGCCAGCAGCTTTTGGACAGCGGACTCTGGGGCCAACGTCCTGACTTTC.

This clone has more than one count but fewer than ten. The chain uses TRBV28 and TRBJ2-1; no clear D gene. The CDR3 is made up of 13 amino acids. CDR1 is MDHEN and CDR2 is SYDVKM in the germline V gene. V was pared by 6 bases and J by 5 bases, with 11 bases between. CDR3 loop: CASRVDKDNEQFF. The DNA of the CDR3 is TGTGCCAGCAGGGTAGACAAAGACAATGAGCAGTTCTTC.

The chain joins TRBV5-1 to TRBJ1-1, with TRBD1 matching 11 bases. V lost 2 bases and J lost 4; bases outside the gene matches: 7. CDR1 and CDR2 from the germline V gene are SGHRS and YFSETQ. The CDR3 consists of 16 residues. The CDR3 loop is CASSFTTGTGGTEAFF. The CDR3 bases are TGCGCCAGCAGCTTTACTACCGGGACAGGGGGCACTGAAGCTTTCTTT.

The rearrangement uses TRBV6-5 and TRBJ1-5; 7 bases fit TRBD1. Germline V gene lookup returns CDR1 MNHEY and CDR2 SVGAGI. The junction had 2 bases not matched to a gene; V was cut back by 4 bases and J by 5 bases. The length of the CDR3 is 13 residues. The chain's CDR3 is CASSWTGDQPQHF. CDR3 bases: TGTGCCAGCAGTTGGACAGGTGATCAGCCCCAGCATTTT.

This clone was recorded a few times. The CDR3 spells CASSQDNQGNQPQHF. CDR3 nucleotides: TGCGCCAGCAGCCAAGATAATCAGGGCAATCAGCCCCAGCATTTT. V gene TRBV4-3 combines with J gene TRBJ1-5; D gene unclear. Per the germline V gene, CDR1 is LGHNA and CDR2 is YSLEER. The V gene lost 0 bases and the J gene lost 2 bases, with 8 bases spanning the gap. The CDR3 has 15 residues.

The chain is built from TRBV18 and TRBJ2-3; D uncertain. Germline V gives CDR1 KGHSH, CDR2 LQKENI. V was shortened by 4 bases and J by 0 bases, with 11 bases between the two germline ends. The CDR3 sequence is 15 residues long. The CDR3 region is CASSRQDFSTDTQYF. Written as DNA, the CDR3 is TGTGCCAGCTCACGTCAAGACTTTAGCACAGATACGCAGTATTTT. The full variable domain, with the rest looked up from reference TRBV18 and TRBJ2-3, is NAGVMQNPRHLVRRRGQEARLRCSPMKGHSHVYWYRQLPEEGLKFMVYLQKENIIDESGMPKERFSAEFPKEGPSILRIQQVVRGDSAAYFCASSRQDFSTDTQYFGPGTRLTVL.

The chain carries TRBV11-2 and TRBJ2-3; D might be TRBD2 (5 bases). CDR1 and CDR2 (germline): SGHAT, FQNNGV. This CDR3 contains 12 residues. Trimming stripped 10 bases from V and 2 bases from J, with 10 bases between. CDR3 nucleotide sequence: TGTGCCACCCGGGGTTCCACAGATACGCAGTATTTT. The encoded protein is CATRGSTDTQYF. Full variable domain (remainder filled in from reference TRBV11-2 and TRBJ2-3): EAGVAQSPRYKIIEKRQSVAFWCNPISGHATLYWYQQILGQGPKLLIQFQNNGVVDDSQLPKDRFSAERLKGVDSTLKIQPAKLEDSAVYLCATRGSTDTQYFGPGTRLTVL.

The V gene is TRBV5-1, the J gene TRBJ2-1; 10 bases agree with TRBD2. The CDR3 sequence is 15 residues long. The V gene end was trimmed by 4 bases and the J gene end by 6 bases; junction bases not matched to a gene: 7. The germline V gene has CDR1 SGHRS and CDR2 YFSETQ. The CDR3 region is CASSPLGTSVNEQFF. DNA of the CDR3: TGCGCCAGCAGCCCTCTAGGGACTAGCGTCAATGAGCAGTTCTTC.

The genes are TRBV5-4 and TRBJ2-5; the D gene is possibly TRBD2 (6 bases). The CDR3 runs to 14 residues. With 6 bases removed from V and 3 bases from J, the gap between germline ends came to 15 bases. Looked up from germline, CDR1 is SGHNT and CDR2 is YYREEE (reference sequence). This CDR3 is CASMQRAGEETQYF. The DNA of the CDR3 is TGTGCCAGCATGCAGCGGGCAGGAGAAGAGACCCAGTACTTC.

This sequence joins TRBV29-1 and TRBJ2-3; 9 nucleotides agree with TRBD2. Germline V gene sequence: CDR1 SQVTM, CDR2 ANQGSEA. This CDR3 region has 17 residues. V shed 2 bases and J 6 bases; nucleotides not matched to a gene: 15. CDR3 in DNA: TGCAGCGTTGAAAGGTTGGGACTAGCAGGGGTTGAGGATACGCAGTATTTT. Translation: CSVERLGLAGVEDTQYF.

This clone was seen a handful of times. The rearrangement links TRBV25-1 to TRBJ2-1; 7 nucleotides line up with TRBD2. With 7 bases clipped from V and 7 bases from J, the junction kept 13 bases outside the gene matches. The germline V gene has CDR1 MGHDK and CDR2 SYGVNS. This CDR3 region has 15 residues. The CDR3 loop is CASTGLGVVGNEQFF. As DNA, the CDR3 is TGTGCCAGCACCGGACTAGGGGTTGTGGGGAATGAGCAGTTCTTC.

This clone was found a few times. This chain joins TRBV7-2 and TRBJ2-1; 12 bases match TRBD2. The CDR3 is 15 amino acids. V dropped 5 bases and J dropped 4; count of bases not matched to a gene: 3. Germline V gene data show CDR1 as SGHTA and CDR2 as FQGNSA. CDR3 nucleotide sequence: TGTGCCAGCAGCCGACTAGCGGGAGTGTACAATGAGCAGTTCTTC. Amino acids: CASSRLAGVYNEQFF. Variable domain in full (rest from reference TRBV7-2 and TRBJ2-1): GAGVSQSPSNKVTEKGKDVELRCDPISGHTALYWYRQSLGQGLEFLIYFQGNSAPDKSGLPSDRFSAERTGGSVSTLTIQRTQQEDSAVYLCASSRLAGVYNEQFFGPGTRLTVL.

The gene calls are TRBV2 and TRBJ2-7, with 14 bases matching TRBD2. The ends lost 8 bases at V and 3 bases at J; junction bases unmatched: 3. The length of the CDR3 is 14 residues. Germline CDR1 SNHLY, CDR2 FYNNEI. The CDR3, as DNA: TGTGCCAGCGTGGGACTAGCGGGAGTCTACGAGCAGTACTTC. It is translated as CASVGLAGVYEQYF. Supplemented by reference TRBV2 and TRBJ2-7, the full variable domain reads EPEVTQTPSHQVTQMGQEVILRCVPISNHLYFYWYRQILGQKVEFLVSFYNNEISEKSEIFDDQFSVERPDGSNFTLKIRSTKLEDSAMYFCASVGLAGVYEQYFGPGTRLTVT.